This T cell receptor beta chain was retrieved from a study of T cells in Graves' hyperthyroidism and ophthalmopathy. Study findings and constraints: Ophthalmopathy stood apart from stable hyperthyroidism in a 13 V-J model. Most thyroid clonotypes expanded above 0.001 appeared in blood too.

Hyperthyroidism, newly diagnosed and lasting under 2 months, affected patients aged 18 to 65. RNA transcripts gave rise to amplified TCR beta CDR3 regions. The HTBI primer set was used in a first-round RT-PCR of the TCR CDR3. Each CDR3 protein gets one entry after TCRdb re-called the multiplex PCR reads with MiXCR. The sample records over 650,000 distinct CDR3 sequences, about a sixth being singletons. The germline V gene encodes CDR1 SQVTM and CDR2 ANQGSEA. This CDR3 contains 13 residues. V lost 6 bases and J 0 bases, leaving 8 bases between the germline ends. Many counts were recorded for this clonotype. Its antigen is not known.

The sequencing sample was made of blood. The sequence was obtained from a man between 18 and 35 years old with Graves' hyperthyroidism. The V call is TRBV29-1, the J call TRBJ2-2, with D possibly being TRBD1 (6 bases). This chain's CDR3 is CSVGQTNTGELFF. For the CDR3, the DNA is TGCAGCGTAGGACAGACGAACACCGGGGAGCTGTTTTTT.